This entry describes one T cell receptor beta chain. This clonotype was seen a handful of times. No antigen is known for it. The record has no base qualities; no much larger clone is one base away. Total RNA was isolated from unfractionated whole blood collected in Tempus Blood RNA tubes. A few healthy volunteers acted as controls for TCR sequencing and had blood drawn at day 0, 2 weeks and 6 weeks. The entry originates in a study of human T cells and chemical hapten exposure (dated by TCRdb to about 2021). Study-level background: The libraries were sequenced as a pool, and the TCR yield per sample differed mostly because of small variations in library volumes within the pool. This study followed changes in the peripheral blood TCR repertoire in vivo during primary and secondary sensitization of alopecia patients to the hapten diphenylcyclopropenone (DPC). Points the paper makes about the study in general: Repeated subsampling changed both the strength of the expansion versus patch-test correlation and the threshold at which the correlation became significant. DPC sensitization did not change the number of TCRs with a frequency above 1 in 1000, and there was no evidence of changes in global repertoire structure.

Library preparation attached unique molecular identifiers to individual cDNA molecules for quantitative, reproducible TCR counting. Both TCR alpha and TCR beta chains were sequenced from each blood RNA sample. The original pipeline was this. Samples had a median of roughly 98,000 TCRs, with a range from roughly 20,000 to 690,600. The Decombinator software suite was used to annotate the V, J and CDR3 of the TCR reads. For PS versus PT1 abundance plots, all samples were subsampled to the same number of TCRs (28,000). Expanded TCRs were defined as absent before sensitization and observed at least eight times at the 2-week time point. TCRdb ran its own pipeline on the public reads, namely fastp trimming at Q25 and MiXCR clone calling, and kept in-frame beta chains. CDR3 protein duplicates are merged, each entry listing the most common genes and DNA. V and J calls and clone size were set by TCRdb, not the authors. This sample comprises about 120,000 distinct CDR3 sequences, about 8.9% of them detected only once. The top ten clonotypes cover 1.3% to 1.5% of the sample.

V loses 3 bases, J loses 3 bases, and the germline ends lie 14 bases apart. From cysteine to phenylalanine, the CDR3 is 15 amino acids long. The only DNA kept is the CDR3, 45 bases in frame from the first base. The TCR originated in a human donor in good health. Some clones in this sample may be carry-over from other donors' samples. Donor details come from another sample of the same person, matched by shared clones. The chain joins TRBV12-3 or TRBV12-4 to TRBJ1-1; a tentative D call is TRBD1 (6 bases match). Sequencing input: whole blood. CDR3 sequence: CASSFTQGGDTEAFF. Read as DNA, the sequence is TGTGCCAGCAGTTTCACACAGGGCGGGGACACTGAAGCTTTCTTT.